This T cell receptor (beta chain) originates from a study of blood T cell repertoires in COVID-19. The method was immunoSEQ multiplex PCR; TCRdb's version includes in-frame clones alone and lacks a portion of them. The data contain around 30,000 clones, roughly nine tenths of them singletons. Germline-derived CDR1 and CDR2 are KGHDR and SFDVKD. The ends were cut back, 0 bases at V and 5 bases at J, with 9 bases in the middle. There are 14 residues in the CDR3. This clone was seen a handful of times. Sequencing used peripheral blood. This rearrangement joins TRBV24-1 to TRBJ2-5, with a possible D match to TRBD1 (5 bases). This TCR came from a man aged 60 to 69 with acute or convalescent COVID-19. As DNA, the CDR3 is TGTGCCACCAGTGATTTGTCCAGGGATGAGACCCAGTACTTC. Protein sequence: CATSDLSRDETQYF.